This T cell receptor beta chain was recorded in a study of CD8+ T cells in alopecia areata. Study results and caveats: Treatment with tofacitinib significantly lowered scalp clonality and reduced expanded CD8+ clones among the top 100. It was observed that many expanded lesional clones persisted in scalp and blood during tofacitinib.

The ends lost 5 bases at V and 14 bases at J; junction bases unmatched: 11. Germline CDR1 and CDR2: ENHRY and SYGVKD. The CDR3 has 13 residues. As for this clone: Its specificity is not known.

As for treatment: oral pan-JAK inhibitor, 5-10 mg twice daily. Both peripheral blood and punch biopsies of lesional scalp skin were obtained from patients who had alopecia areata. Reverse transcribed after extraction, RNA yielded cDNA as the sequencing template. Here immunoSEQ multiplex PCR was the method, and the copy in TCRdb shows in-frame clones only, minus some. The table shows approximately 210,000 clones, with approximately 70% occurring only once. The TCR comes from a human donor with alopecia areata. The chain combines TRBV10-3 with TRBJ2-5, with 10 nucleotides matching TRBD2. The specimen comprised CD4+ T cells sorted from blood, sampled at week 44, from a patient treated with tofacitinib. CDR3 residues: CAISPNERGGQYF. The CDR3 region has the DNA TGTGCCATCAGTCCCAACGAGCGGGGGGGACAATACTTC.